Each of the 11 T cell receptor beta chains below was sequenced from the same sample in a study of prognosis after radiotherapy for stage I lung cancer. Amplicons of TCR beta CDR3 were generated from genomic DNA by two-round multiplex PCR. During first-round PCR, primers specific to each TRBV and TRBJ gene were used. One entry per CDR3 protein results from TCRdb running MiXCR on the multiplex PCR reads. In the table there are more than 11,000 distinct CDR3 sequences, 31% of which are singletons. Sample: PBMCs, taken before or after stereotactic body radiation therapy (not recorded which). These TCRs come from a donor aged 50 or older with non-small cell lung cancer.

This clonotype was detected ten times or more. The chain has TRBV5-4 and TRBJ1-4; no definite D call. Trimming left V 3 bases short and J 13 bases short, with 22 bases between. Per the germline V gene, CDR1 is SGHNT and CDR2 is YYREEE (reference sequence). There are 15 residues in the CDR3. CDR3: CASSSTLMGGNLLFF. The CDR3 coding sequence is TGTGCCAGCAGCTCGACCCTGATGGGAGGGAACCTACTGTTTTTT. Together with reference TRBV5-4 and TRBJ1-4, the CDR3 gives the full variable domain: ETGVTQSPTHLIKTRGQQVTLRCSSQSGHNTVSWYQQALGQGPQFIFQYYREEENGRGNFPPRFSGLQFPNYSSELNVNALELDDSALYLCASSSTLMGGNLLFFGSGTQLSVL.

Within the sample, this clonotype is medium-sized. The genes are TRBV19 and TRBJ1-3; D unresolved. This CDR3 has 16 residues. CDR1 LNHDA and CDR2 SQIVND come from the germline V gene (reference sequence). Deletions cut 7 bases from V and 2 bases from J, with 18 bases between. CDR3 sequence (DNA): TGTGCCAGTACCCCTTACTCTGAAGGACCTGGAAACACCATATATTTT. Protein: CASTPYSEGPGNTIYF.

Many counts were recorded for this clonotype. CDR3: CASSQVGAPSTEAFF. In nucleotides, the CDR3 is TGTGCCAGCAGCCAAGTGGGGGCTCCGAGCACTGAAGCTTTCTTT. J is TRBJ1-1 and V is TRBV3-1, with D perhaps TRBD1 (6 bases). This CDR3 contains 15 residues. The V and J ends lost 1 base and 4 bases respectively, with 13 bases between them. Per germline, CDR1 LGHDT and CDR2 YNNKEL (reference sequence).

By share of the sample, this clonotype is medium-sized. Here the CDR3 DNA reads TGTGCCAGCAGCCCCTACAATGAGCAGTTCTTC. Protein: CASSPYNEQFF. The chain carries TRBV6-2 or TRBV6-3 and TRBJ2-1; D is uncertain. This CDR3 spans 11 amino acids. Trimming left V 6 bases short and J 2 bases short, with 2 bases between. Germline loops: CDR1 MNHEY, CDR2 SVGEGT.

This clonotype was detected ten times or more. The CDR3 here is CASSATGEKLFF. Here the CDR3 DNA reads TGTGCCAGCAGCGCCACGGGTGAAAAACTGTTTTTT. The rearrangement uses TRBV4-2 and TRBJ1-4; D is unresolved. Trimming pared 5 bases from V and 7 bases from J, leaving 8 bases between. The CDR3 has 12 amino acids. Germline lookup yields CDR1 LGHNA and CDR2 YNFKEQ.

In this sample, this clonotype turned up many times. The CDR3 nucleotides are TGTGCCAGCAGCCGCTCTAGCGGGAGCGGCGGCATTCAGTACTTC. This sequence encodes CASSRSSGSGGIQYF. The chain combines TRBV7-9 with TRBJ2-4, with 10 bases that match TRBD2. J was trimmed by 9 bases and V by 5 bases; bases with no gene match: 10. The CDR3 is 15 residues long. Germline V gene lookup returns CDR1 SEHNR and CDR2 FQNEAQ (reference sequence).

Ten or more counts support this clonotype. CDR3 coding DNA: TGTGCCAGCAGTCCCCCCGGCCGGGACGGTGAGACCCAGTACTTC. Translating gives CASSPPGRDGETQYF. The genes are TRBV28 and TRBJ2-5; D could derive from TRBD1 or TRBD2 (5 bases each). The V and J ends lost 5 bases and 5 bases respectively, with 18 bases between them. From germline, CDR1 is MDHEN and CDR2 SYDVKM. The CDR3 loop spans 15 amino acids.

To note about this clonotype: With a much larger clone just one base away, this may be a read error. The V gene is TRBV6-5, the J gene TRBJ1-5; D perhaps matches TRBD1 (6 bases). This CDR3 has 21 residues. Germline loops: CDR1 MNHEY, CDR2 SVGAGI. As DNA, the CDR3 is TGTGCCAGCATTTACCCTACCGAAACGGGCAGGGACAAGTATAGCGATCAGCCCCAGCATTTT. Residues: CASIYPTETGRDKYSDQPQHF.

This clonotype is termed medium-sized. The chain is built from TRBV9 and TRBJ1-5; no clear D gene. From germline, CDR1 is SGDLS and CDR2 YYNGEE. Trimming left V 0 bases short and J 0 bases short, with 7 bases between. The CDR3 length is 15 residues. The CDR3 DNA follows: TGTGCCAGCAGCGTAGACGGATATAGCAATCAGCCCCAGCATTTT. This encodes CASSVDGYSNQPQHF.

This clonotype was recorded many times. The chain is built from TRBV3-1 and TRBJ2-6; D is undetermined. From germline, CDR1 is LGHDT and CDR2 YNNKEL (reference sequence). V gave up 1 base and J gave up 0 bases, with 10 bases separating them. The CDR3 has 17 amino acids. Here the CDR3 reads CASSQVPGFSGANVLTF. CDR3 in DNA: TGTGCCAGCAGCCAAGTACCAGGTTTCTCTGGGGCCAACGTCCTGACTTTC.

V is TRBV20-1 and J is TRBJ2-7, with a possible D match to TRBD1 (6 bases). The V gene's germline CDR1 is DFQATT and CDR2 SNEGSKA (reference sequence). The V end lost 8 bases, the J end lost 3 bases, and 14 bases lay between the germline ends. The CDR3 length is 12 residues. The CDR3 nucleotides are TGCAGTTCCGTGGGGGACAACTACGAGCAGTACTTC. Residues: CSSVGDNYEQYF.